This T cell receptor (beta chain) comes out of a study of T-cell memory formation after mild COVID-19. Overall study: Each donor largely had its own TCR clusters. Study results and caveats: The study found contracting CD4+ clones mainly in CM and EM and contracting CD8+ clones in EMRA. CD4/CD8 balance held among clones contracting day 15 to 85, and later expanders leaned CD4+.

This clonotype was counted between two and nine times. Its specificity is unknown. V lost 2 bases, J lost 3 bases, and 8 bases lay in between. The germline V gene has CDR1 SGHKS and CDR2 YYEKEE (reference sequence). There are 14 residues in the CDR3. Each CDR3 protein gets one entry after TCRdb re-called the 5' RACE reads with MiXCR. The sample has fewer than 650,000 distinct CDR3 sequences, approximately 15% seen once. V gene TRBV5-5 combines with J gene TRBJ2-2; no firm D call. The receptor's source is an adult woman who had mild COVID-19 (a few samples of this study predate the infection). Cell type and time point are not known. The sequenced sample consisted of PBMCs or a T cell subset sorted from them (not recorded which). The chain's CDR3 is CASSFEMHTGELFF. CDR3 coding DNA: TGTGCCAGCAGCTTCGAGATGCACACCGGGGAGCTGTTTTTT.